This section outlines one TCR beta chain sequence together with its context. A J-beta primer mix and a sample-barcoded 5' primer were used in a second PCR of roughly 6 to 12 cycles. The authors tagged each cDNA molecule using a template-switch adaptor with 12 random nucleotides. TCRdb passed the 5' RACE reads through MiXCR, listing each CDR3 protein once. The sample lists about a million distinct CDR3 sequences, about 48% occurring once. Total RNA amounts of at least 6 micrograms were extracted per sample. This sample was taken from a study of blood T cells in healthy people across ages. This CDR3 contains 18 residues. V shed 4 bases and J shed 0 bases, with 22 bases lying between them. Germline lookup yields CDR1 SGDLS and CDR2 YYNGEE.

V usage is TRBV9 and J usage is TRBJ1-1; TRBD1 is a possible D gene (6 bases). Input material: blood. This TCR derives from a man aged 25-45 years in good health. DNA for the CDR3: TGTGCCAGCAGCCCGAGCCGGGACATATTTTCCATGAACACTGAAGCTTTCTTT. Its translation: CASSPSRDIFSMNTEAFF.